One and the same sample provided the 29 T cell receptor beta chains below, sequenced in a study of blood T cell repertoires in COVID-19. The table came from immunoSEQ multiplex PCR; TCRdb's copy has only in-frame clones and leaves some out. Among more than 110,000 clones, 76% were seen once, and the ten largest hold under 6%. The material sequenced was peripheral blood. The receptors derive from a woman aged 80 or over with active or convalescent COVID-19.

V is TRBV18 and J is TRBJ1-6; a weak D match, TRBD1 (6 bases). With 6 bases removed from V and 7 bases from J, the gap between germline ends came to 13 bases. Germline CDR1 reads KGHSH; CDR2 reads LQKENI. This CDR3 comprises 14 residues. The CDR3 sequence is CASSLDRKNSPLHF. DNA for the CDR3: TGTGCCAGCTCCCTGGACAGAAAGAATTCACCCCTCCACTTT.

The rearrangement joins TRBV19 to TRBJ1-5; D is unresolved. Trimming cost V 7 bases and J 1 base, with 14 bases left between them. CDR1 and CDR2 from the germline V gene are LNHDA and SQIVND (reference sequence). CDR3 length: 15 residues. The CDR3 DNA sequence: TGTGCCAGTAAGGAAGGAGGGATCAGCAATCAGCCCCAGCATTTT. It codes for CASKEGGISNQPQHF.

The rearrangement links TRBV18 to TRBJ1-5; 9 bases line up with TRBD1. Germline lookup yields CDR1 KGHSH and CDR2 LQKENI. V lost 4 bases to trimming and J lost 11 bases; unmatched junction nucleotides: 9. The CDR3 runs to 14 residues. The CDR3, as DNA: TGTGCCAGCTCACTTCGACAGGGGGTGGCAGCCCAGCATTTT. Its translation: CASSLRQGVAAQHF.

There are a few counts of this clone. This chain links TRBV24-1 with TRBJ2-1; 14 nucleotides line up with TRBD2. V lost 4 bases to trimming and J lost 2 bases; unmatched junction nucleotides: 9. This CDR3 has 19 residues. Germline-derived CDR1 and CDR2 are KGHDR and SFDVKD. DNA for the CDR3: TGTGCCACCAGTGACCAGGGACTAGCGGGGGAAGGGACCTACAATGAGCAGTTCTTC. Translation gives CATSDQGLAGEGTYNEQFF.

The genes are TRBV19 and TRBJ1-3; tentatively, D is TRBD1 (5 bases). Germline V lookup: CDR1 LNHDA, CDR2 SQIVND (reference sequence). The V gene lost 6 bases and the J gene lost 4 bases, with 16 bases spanning the gap. This CDR3 region has 15 residues. The CDR3 reads CASSPTAVPGNTIYF. CDR3 nucleotides: TGTGCCAGTAGCCCGACAGCCGTGCCGGGAAACACCATATATTTT.

This chain connects TRBV19 to TRBJ1-5; D ambiguous. The CDR3 length is 17 residues. Germline CDR1 reads LNHDA; CDR2 reads SQIVND (reference sequence). The V end lost 4 bases, the J end lost 0 bases, and 16 bases lay between the germline ends. CDR3 nucleotide sequence: TGTGCCAGTAGTAAGGATCTGAGGCTTATTAGCAATCAGCCCCAGCATTTT. Translated: CASSKDLRLISNQPQHF.

This clone was observed a handful of times. The chain is built from TRBV25-1 and TRBJ2-7; D is ambiguous. V was trimmed by 2 bases and J by 3 bases, leaving 8 bases between them. The CDR3 runs 13 residues. In germline, CDR1 is MGHDK, CDR2 SYGVNS. CDR3 sequence (DNA): TGTGCCAGCAGTGAAGGTGGCAGCTACGAGCAGTACTTC. Translated: CASSEGGSYEQYF.

This clone was counted a few times. The genes are TRBV2 and TRBJ1-1; D may be TRBD1 (6 bases). The CDR3 loop spans 14 amino acids. Trimming left V 6 bases short and J 4 bases short, with 15 bases between. The germline V gene has CDR1 SNHLY and CDR2 FYNNEI. The CDR3 bases are TGTGCCAGCAGCGTGGACAGTCGCGTCACTGAAGCTTTCTTT. Protein sequence: CASSVDSRVTEAFF.

The CDR3 nucleotides read TGCGCCAGCAGCCCGACGACAGGGATGGCAGATACGCAGTATTTT. Its translation is CASSPTTGMADTQYF. The V gene is TRBV5-1, the J gene TRBJ2-3, with 7 nucleotides matching TRBD1. The CDR3 is 15 residues long. Germline CDR1 reads SGHRS; CDR2 reads YFSETQ. The ends lost 4 bases at V and 4 bases at J; junction bases unmatched: 9.

This clone came up once. The rearrangement uses TRBV18 and TRBJ1-3; D is unresolved. V dropped 1 base and J dropped 0 bases, with 13 bases sitting between them. CDR1 and CDR2 from the germline V gene are KGHSH and LQKENI. This CDR3 region has 17 residues. This chain's CDR3 is CASSPQAGTNSGNTIYF. CDR3 nucleotide sequence: TGTGCCAGCTCACCACAGGCAGGAACGAACTCTGGAAACACCATATATTTT.

This clone was counted ten times or more. The rearrangement joins TRBV10-3 to TRBJ2-7; weak D call: TRBD1 (5 bases). This CDR3 is 12 amino acids long. The V gene's germline CDR1 is ENHRY and CDR2 SYGVKD. The V end lost 2 bases, the J end lost 5 bases, and 7 bases lay between the germline ends. The DNA for the CDR3 is TGTGCCATCAGTGAGGGGGCCCACGAGCAGTACTTC. Residues: CAISEGAHEQYF.

This sequence joins TRBV7-9 and TRBJ1-2, with 10 positions matching TRBD1. The CDR3 totals 15 residues. J gave up 4 bases and V 5 bases, and 7 bases lay outside the gene matches. The germline gives CDR1 SEHNR, CDR2 FQNEAQ (reference sequence). The CDR3 spells CASSQDRGLGYGYTF. The CDR3, as DNA: TGTGCCAGCAGCCAAGACAGGGGGCTGGGCTATGGCTACACCTTC. The full variable domain, in which reference TRBV7-9 and TRBJ1-2 provide the parts outside the CDR3, is DTGVSQNPRHKITKRGQNVTFRCDPISEHNRLYWYRQTLGQGPEFLTYFQNEAQLEKSRLLSDRFSAERPKGSFSTLEIQRTEQGDSAMYLCASSQDRGLGYGYTFGSGTRLTVV.

With respect to this clone: Other DNA variants within this sample encode the same CDR3. The chain links TRBV19 to TRBJ2-3, with unresolved D. Germline V CDR1 and CDR2: LNHDA, SQIVND (reference sequence). This CDR3 has 13 residues. V gave up 4 bases and J gave up 0 bases, with 5 bases separating them. CDR3 region: CASSTTSTDTQYF. For the CDR3, the DNA is TGTGCCAGTAGTACGACTAGCACAGATACGCAGTATTTT. Full variable domain (missing parts from reference TRBV19 and TRBJ2-3): DGGITQSPKYLFRKEGQNVTLSCEQNLNHDAMYWYRQDPGQGLRLIYYSQIVNDFQKGDIAEGYSVSREKKESFPLTVTSAQKNPTAFYLCASSTTSTDTQYFGPGTRLTVL.

The rearrangement joins TRBV7-9 to TRBJ2-5, with TRBD1 matching over 7 bases. CDR1 is SEHNR, CDR2 FQNEAQ, per germline (reference sequence). With V trimmed by 3 bases and J by 4 bases, 5 bases remained unmatched. The CDR3 is 14 amino acids. In nucleotides, the CDR3 is TGTGCCAGCAGCTTTCTGTCAGGGGGAGAGACCCAGTACTTC. This codes for CASSFLSGGETQYF.

This chain uses TRBV15 with TRBJ1-2; the match to TRBD1 covers 8 bases. The CDR3 covers 15 residues. From germline, CDR1 is LNHNV and CDR2 YYDKDF (reference sequence). Germline trimming cut 2 bases from V and 8 bases from J; bases unmatched to any gene: 10. Here the CDR3 reads CATSRRDRLPGGYTF. In DNA, the CDR3 is TGTGCCACCAGCAGAAGGGACAGGCTACCGGGGGGCTACACCTTC. The variable domain in full, with the rest retrieved from reference TRBV15 and TRBJ1-2, is DAMVIQNPRYQVTQFGKPVTLSCSQTLNHNVMYWYQQKSSQAPKLLFHYYDKDFNNEADTPDNFQSRRPNTSFCFLDIRSPGLGDTAMYLCATSRRDRLPGGYTFGSGTRLTVV.

The chain combines TRBV9 with TRBJ2-3; 8 bases line up with TRBD2. Germline CDR1 SGDLS, CDR2 YYNGEE. With 2 bases clipped from V and 2 bases from J, the junction kept 4 bases outside the gene matches. This CDR3 is built from 15 residues. The DNA of the CDR3 is TGTGCCAGCAGCGTCGGGGGGGCGGTCACAGATACGCAGTATTTT. Its translation: CASSVGGAVTDTQYF. The entire variable domain, with the rest obtained from reference TRBV9 and TRBJ2-3, is as follows: DSGVTQTPKHLITATGQRVTLRCSPRSGDLSVYWYQQSLDQGLQFLIQYYNGEERAKGNILERFSAQQFPDLHSELNLSSLELGDSALYFCASSVGGAVTDTQYFGPGTRLTVL.

V gene TRBV7-3 combines with J gene TRBJ2-3, with 9 nucleotides matching TRBD2. V lost 3 bases and J lost 0; bases outside the gene matches: 7. The CDR3 spans 17 residues. Germline loops: CDR1 SGHTA, CDR2 FQGTGA. CDR3 coding DNA: TGTGCCAGCAGCTTCAGCGGGGGGCCTCTTAGCACAGATACGCAGTATTTT. Amino acid sequence: CASSFSGGPLSTDTQYF.

V is TRBV7-2 and J is TRBJ1-6; perhaps TRBD1 as D (6 bases). V dropped 4 bases and J dropped 7 bases, with 11 bases sitting between them. The CDR3 is made up of 14 amino acids. Per germline, CDR1 SGHTA and CDR2 FQGNSA. The CDR3 reads CASSSRGPNSPLHF. CDR3 coding DNA: TGTGCCAGCAGCTCCAGGGGCCCCAATTCACCCCTCCACTTT.

This clone was picked up one time. The V gene is TRBV6-5, the J gene TRBJ2-2, with TRBD1 matching 7 bases. CDR3 length: 14 amino acids. Germline V gene lookup returns CDR1 MNHEY and CDR2 SVGAGI. Trimming cost V 7 bases and J 5 bases; bases outside gene matches: 7. CDR3 in amino acids: CASKVTGRTGELFF. The CDR3 DNA follows: TGTGCCAGCAAGGTGACAGGGCGTACCGGGGAGCTGTTTTTT.

CDR3 sequence reads: CASSLRQGGTNTEAFF. The CDR3 DNA reads TGTGCCAGCAGCTTACGACAGGGTGGTACGAACACTGAAGCTTTCTTT. V usage is TRBV7-6 and J usage is TRBJ1-1, with TRBD1 identical over 7 bases. J lost 1 base, V lost 2 bases, and 7 bases had no gene match. Germline V gene lookup returns CDR1 SGHVS and CDR2 FNYEAQ. CDR3 length: 16 amino acids.

This clone was observed once. V gene TRBV5-1 combines with J gene TRBJ1-1; D is undetermined. V lost 4 bases, J lost 5 bases, and 15 bases lay in between. This CDR3 is 14 amino acids long. Germline V gene lookup returns CDR1 SGHRS and CDR2 YFSETQ. The chain's CDR3 is CASSTGSTGTEAFF. DNA for the CDR3: TGCGCCAGCAGCACCGGAAGCACGGGGACTGAAGCTTTCTTT. The whole variable domain, remainder taken from reference TRBV5-1 and TRBJ1-1, is KAGVTQTPRYLIKTRGQQVTLSCSPISGHRSVSWYQQTPGQGLQFLFEYFSETQRNKGNFPGRFSGRQFSNSRSEMNVSTLELGDSALYLCASSTGSTGTEAFFGQGTRLTVV.

V gene TRBV24-1 combines with J gene TRBJ2-1, with TRBD2 as a possible D gene (6 bases). The CDR3 covers 15 residues. Trimming pared 3 bases from V and 6 bases from J, leaving 14 bases between. Germline V gene data show CDR1 as KGHDR and CDR2 as SFDVKD. The CDR3 DNA reads as TGTGCCACCAGTGATACCTCAGGAGGGGTCAATGAGCAGTTCTTC. Translated: CATSDTSGGVNEQFF.

This clone was seen a single time. The chain uses TRBV12-3 or TRBV12-4 and TRBJ1-5; unclear D gene. Trimming took 2 bases from V and 6 from J, leaving 8 bases between them. The CDR3 length is 13 residues. In DNA, the CDR3 is TGTGCCAGCAGTTTATTCGGGATTCAGCCCCAGCATTTT. This encodes CASSLFGIQPQHF.

The rearrangement uses TRBV5-8 and TRBJ2-7; 8 bases fit TRBD1. CDR1 is SGHTS, CDR2 YDEGEE, per germline. This CDR3 region has 16 residues. With V trimmed by 4 bases and J by 3 bases, 12 bases remained unmatched. As DNA, the CDR3 is TGTGCCAGCAGCAGGACGTCCGGGACAGGACTCTACGAGCAGTACTTC. Translation: CASSRTSGTGLYEQYF.

V is TRBV12-3 or TRBV12-4 and J is TRBJ2-7; TRBD1 might be the D (6 bases). The V and J ends lost 8 bases and 4 bases respectively, with 9 bases between them. There are 11 residues in the CDR3. CDR3 in DNA: TGTGCCAGCGGAACAGGGTACGAGCAGTACTTC. Its translation is CASGTGYEQYF.

V usage is TRBV5-1 and J usage is TRBJ2-5; TRBD1 aligns across 7 bases. The ends lost 3 bases at V and 1 base at J; junction bases unmatched: 6. CDR3 length: 15 amino acids. Germline V CDR1 and CDR2: SGHRS, YFSETQ. The CDR3 spells CASSSKTGRQETQYF. Here the CDR3 DNA reads TGCGCCAGCAGCTCAAAGACAGGGCGCCAAGAGACCCAGTACTTC.

This chain joins TRBV2 and TRBJ2-1; TRBD1 matches 9 bases. The CDR3 extends over 14 amino acids. Unmatched junction bases numbered 6, after V lost 4 bases and J lost 8 bases. Germline CDR1 reads SNHLY; CDR2 reads FYNNEI. In DNA, the CDR3 is TGTGCCAGCAGTGTTACAGGGGGCGCTTATGAGCAGTTCTTC. Translating it yields CASSVTGGAYEQFF.

This rearrangement joins TRBV4-2 to TRBJ1-4; D may be TRBD1 (5 bases). Trimming took 4 bases from V and 0 from J, leaving 12 bases between them. CDR1 is LGHNA and CDR2 is YNFKEQ in the germline V gene. This CDR3 region has 16 residues. This CDR3 reads CASSRGTTATNEKLFF. DNA for the CDR3: TGTGCCAGCAGCCGGGGCACCACCGCAACTAATGAAAAACTGTTTTTT.

The chain employs TRBV4-2 and TRBJ1-1; D not resolved. The CDR3 totals 14 residues. Germline CDR1 is LGHNA and CDR2 is YNFKEQ. The V gene lost 2 bases and the J gene lost 2 bases, with 9 bases spanning the gap. The CDR3 sequence is CASSQQAGNTEAFF. The CDR3 DNA reads as TGTGCCAGCAGCCAACAAGCAGGCAACACTGAAGCTTTCTTT.